This T cell receptor (beta chain) was sequenced in a study of memory CD4+ T cells and cytomegalovirus serostatus. About the research overall: Of the healthy Belgian adults, several were CMV seropositive and 20 to 30 seronegative. Study-level results: CD4+ memory repertoires contained about two fifths of the roughly 160 reported CMV TCRbeta sequences.

V was trimmed by 5 bases and J by 4 bases, leaving 17 bases between them. Germline V lookup: CDR1 LNHDA, CDR2 SQIVND (reference sequence). This CDR3 is built from 15 residues. This clone has just a few counts. Its specificity is unknown. Single viable CD3+CD4+CD8-CD45RO+ cells were sorted as the memory CD4+ T cells. Per the authors' pipeline: After removing out-of-frame reads, under 2.5 million distinct TCRbeta sequences remained. The table came from immunoSEQ multiplex PCR; TCRdb's copy has only in-frame clones and leaves some out. V, J and clone size derive from that table, while D and trimming were established from the DNA sequence. The sample consists of around 50,000 clones, around 80% of them appearing once.

Sample: memory CD4+ T cells from blood. The clonotype originates from an adult in good health and CMV-seronegative. V is TRBV19 and J is TRBJ1-2; weak D call: TRBD1 (5 bases). The CDR3: CASSDRAGRVYGYTF. CDR3 coding DNA: TGTGCCAGTAGTGATCGCGCTGGCAGGGTCTATGGCTACACCTTC.